The following is a T cell receptor beta chain sequence with its context. This clone was picked up a small number of times. This receptor's antigen is unknown. The sample holds no much larger clone one base away, and base qualities are not on file. V and J are truncated by 6 bases and 0 bases respectively, leaving an intervening sequence of 11 bases. The CDR1 and CDR2 encoded by the germline V gene are SQVTM and ANQGSEA. There are 13 amino acids in the CDR3, from cysteine to phenylalanine inclusive. Of the read, only the CDR3 DNA is kept; its 39 bases are in frame from base 1. These data are taken from a study of T cell changes during pregnancy in multiple sclerosis (dated by TCRdb to between 2018 and 2020). Notes on the research overall: The study looked at changes in the T cell repertoire across pregnancy in women with multiple sclerosis.

The library relied on the immunoSEQ multiplex PCR assay. In TCRdb, the immuneACCESS table is reduced to in-frame sequences with V and J assigned. These tables do not hold every clone; where another copy was compared, an unresolved V gene accounts for under half, and the others remain unexplained. The sample table shows some 40,000 clones, and roughly 87% are seen once. The ten largest clones add up to more than 0.5% of the sample. This receptor was identified in a female donor with multiple sclerosis, enrolled in a pregnancy study. This chain joins TRBV29-1 to TRBJ2-5, with a tentative D gene TRBD1 over 6 matching bases. Sequenced here: CD4+ T cells from peripheral blood mononuclear cells, sampled in the first trimester of pregnancy. The CDR3 region: CSVGQKDQETQYF. The bases are TGCAGCGTCGGACAGAAAGACCAAGAGACCCAGTACTTC.